These T cell receptor beta chains were read from a single sample in a study of T cells in Graves' hyperthyroidism and ophthalmopathy. TCRdb reprocessed the multiplex PCR reads with MiXCR, giving one entry per CDR3 protein. There are more than 300,000 distinct CDR3 sequences in the sample; about 18% occur only once, and approximately 30% lies in the top ten. The sample taken for sequencing was blood. These TCRs come from a woman aged 25 to 39 with Graves' hyperthyroidism that later progressed to Graves' ophthalmopathy. CDR3s include the opening cysteine and the closing phenylalanine or tryptophan. D genes are given only for firm matches. For some rows the clone size is stated as once, few or many, or as a class when expanded; others skip it.

>many|TRBJ2-3|TRBV12-3/TRBV12-4|-|16
CASSRGADPSTDTQYF
TGTGCCAGCAGTCGGGGGGCCGATCCTAGCACAGATACGCAGTATTTT
>-|TRBJ1-6|TRBV15|-|18
CATSRGGKQGRKNSPLHF
TGTGCCACCAGCAGAGGCGGGAAACAGGGTCGTAAGAATTCACCCCTCCACTTT
>-|TRBJ1-6|TRBV6-5|-|16
CASTLLRRGADSPLHF
TGTGCCAGCACGTTACTTCGTAGGGGCGCAGATTCACCCCTCCACTTT
>-|TRBJ2-2|TRBV12-3/TRBV12-4|TRBD2|23
CASSPYRTGLAGATTVNTGELFF
TGTGCCAGCAGCCCTTATCGTACGGGACTAGCGGGGGCCACAACCGTGAACACCGGGGAGCTGTTTTTT
>many|TRBJ2-3|TRBV6-1|-|14
CASSKGTRGDTQYF
TGTGCCAGCAGCAAAGGGACCCGCGGGGATACGCAGTATTTT
>many|TRBJ2-2|TRBV2|-|13
CASTTSLVGELFF
TGTGCCAGCACTACTAGCCTCGTCGGGGAGCTGTTTTTT
>many|TRBJ1-2|TRBV30|-|17
CAWRTLIRRTANYGYTF
TGTGCCTGGAGGACCCTTATCCGACGGACGGCAAACTATGGCTACACCTTC
>many|TRBJ2-5|TRBV27|TRBD2|16
CASSPLGLAGSETQYF
TGTGCCAGCTCCCCCCTCGGACTAGCCGGATCAGAGACCCAGTACTTC
>many|TRBJ1-2|TRBV2|-|13
CASRGGANYGYTF
TGTGCCAGCAGGGGGGGAGCTAACTATGGCTACACCTTC
>many|TRBJ1-4|TRBV7-8|TRBD1|17
CATYRDRGYATNEKLFF
TGTGCCACCTACCGGGACAGGGGATATGCAACTAATGAAAAACTGTTTTTT
>-|TRBJ2-3|TRBV12-3/TRBV12-4|-|17
CASSSPPMGRHTDTQYF
TGTGCCAGCAGTTCCCCGCCTATGGGCAGACACACAGATACGCAGTATTTT
>many|TRBJ1-1|TRBV27|-|13
CATGEQGRTEAFF
TGTGCCACAGGGGAACAGGGTCGGACTGAAGCTTTCTTT
>many|TRBJ2-1|TRBV29-1|TRBD2|14
CSVDGLAGVNEQFF
TGCAGCGTTGACGGACTAGCGGGAGTGAATGAGCAGTTCTTC
>many|TRBJ1-1|TRBV10-3|TRBD1|14
CAISRQGMNTEAFF
TGTGCCATCAGCCGACAGGGTATGAACACTGAAGCTTTCTTT
>-|TRBJ1-2|TRBV3-1|-|18
CASSQDPRTWNSRRGYTF
TGTGCCAGCAGCCAAGACCCTCGGACGTGGAACTCGAGGAGGGGCTACACCTTC
>many|TRBJ1-6|TRBV19|-|15
CASSTTGLLKSPLHF
TGTGCCAGTAGTACCACAGGCCTTTTGAAGTCACCCCTCCACTTT
>few|TRBJ2-1|TRBV18|-|13
CASSPGTANEQFF
TGTGCCAGCTCACCGGGGACTGCGAATGAGCAGTTCTTC
>many|TRBJ2-3|TRBV20-1|TRBD2|15
CSARDPSGSSDTQYF
TGCAGTGCTAGAGACCCTAGCGGGAGTTCAGATACGCAGTATTTT
>many|TRBJ1-4|TRBV28|-|13
CASSFYEHEKLFF
TGTGCCAGCAGTTTCTATGAACATGAAAAACTGTTTTTT
>-|TRBJ2-1|TRBV19|-|15
CASSISYSSYNEQFF
TGTGCCAGTAGTATTTCGTATAGCTCCTACAATGAGCAGTTCTTC
>many|TRBJ1-5|TRBV4-1|-|13
CASSQAARQPQHF
TGCGCCAGCAGCCAAGCTGCCCGTCAGCCCCAGCATTTT
>-|TRBJ2-1|TRBV4-2|-|15
CAGSQGPRLDNEQFF
TGTGCCGGCAGCCAAGGCCCCCGGCTAGACAATGAGCAGTTCTTC
>many|TRBJ2-7|TRBV5-5|TRBD1|17
CASSSGHSGQGHYEQYF
TGTGCCAGCAGTTCAGGACATTCGGGACAGGGTCACTACGAGCAGTACTTC
>many|TRBJ1-5|TRBV15|-|14
CATSRYSSNQPQHF
TGTGCCACCAGCAGATACAGTAGCAATCAGCCCCAGCATTTT
>-|TRBJ2-3|TRBV2|TRBD2|17
CASSDASGNRNTDTQYF
TGTGCCAGCAGTGATGCTAGCGGGAACAGGAACACAGATACGCAGTATTTT
>many|TRBJ1-2|TRBV18|-|15
CASSPRADGGEGYTF
TGTGCCAGCTCACCCCGAGCAGACGGGGGGGAAGGCTACACCTTC
>-|TRBJ2-5|TRBV9|-|16
CAGSTPRDGNQETQYF
TGTGCCGGCAGCACCCCCCGGGACGGAAACCAAGAGACCCAGTACTTC
>-|TRBJ2-5|TRBV11-2|TRBD2|14
CASSSMTSGETQYF
TGTGCCAGCAGCTCGATGACTAGCGGAGAGACCCAGTACTTC
>few|TRBJ1-1|TRBV6-2/TRBV6-3|-|13
CASRASGDWRAFF
TGTGCCAGCAGGGCTTCGGGAGACTGGCGAGCTTTCTTT
>many|TRBJ1-5|TRBV7-8|-|14
CASSPPGSGQPQHF
TGTGCCAGCAGCCCGCCGGGGTCCGGTCAGCCCCAGCATTTT